A single sample is the source of the 2 T cell receptor beta chains below, sequenced in a study of T-cell memory formation after mild COVID-19. TCRdb re-called the 5' RACE reads with MiXCR, one entry per CDR3 protein. The table shows over 120,000 distinct CDR3 sequences, with around 25% occurring only once. The specimen was PBMCs or a T cell subset sorted from them (not recorded which). All receptors derive from an adult woman who had mild COVID-19 (a few samples of this study predate the infection). Cell type and time point are not known.

V gene TRBV4-1 combines with J gene TRBJ2-1, with D hard to call. CDR1 is MGHRA and CDR2 is YSYEKL in the germline V gene. V lost 7 bases to trimming and J lost 5 bases, with 18 bases between them. The CDR3 runs 15 residues. The CDR3 nucleotides read TGCGCCAGCACCCACAGTAGGTCTGAGGACAATGAGCAGTTCTTC. It encodes CASTHSRSEDNEQFF.

The gene calls are TRBV14 and TRBJ1-1, with D possibly matching TRBD1 (6 bases). The germline V gene encodes CDR1 SGHDN and CDR2 FVKESK. With 4 bases removed from V and 3 bases from J, the gap between germline ends came to 15 bases. The CDR3 is 15 amino acids. Written as DNA, the CDR3 is TGTGCCAGCAGCCCTGGACAGTATTGGGACACTGAAGCTTTCTTT. It specifies CASSPGQYWDTEAFF.